This T cell receptor (beta chain) was identified during a study of monozygotic twins with inflammatory bowel disease. General observations from the study: Versus healthy twins, IBD patients showed fewer clonotypes shared with others, especially with disease activity.

There are 18 residues in the CDR3. Germline CDR1 and CDR2: SGHAT and FQDESV (reference sequence). On this clonotype itself: The antigen remains unidentified.

Each CDR3 protein gets one entry in TCRdb, which reprocessed the 5' RACE reads and gives no DNA. This listing includes 300,000 to 400,000 distinct CDR3 sequences. V is TRBV11-1 and J is TRBJ1-1; as DNA is missing, the TRBD1 call by TCRdb cannot be tested. The TCR was taken from a human donor with ulcerative colitis or Crohn's disease, or a healthy co-twin of an affected twin (not recorded which). Sequenced sample: blood. CDR3 in amino acids: CASSSRPGQGAIMTEAFF.